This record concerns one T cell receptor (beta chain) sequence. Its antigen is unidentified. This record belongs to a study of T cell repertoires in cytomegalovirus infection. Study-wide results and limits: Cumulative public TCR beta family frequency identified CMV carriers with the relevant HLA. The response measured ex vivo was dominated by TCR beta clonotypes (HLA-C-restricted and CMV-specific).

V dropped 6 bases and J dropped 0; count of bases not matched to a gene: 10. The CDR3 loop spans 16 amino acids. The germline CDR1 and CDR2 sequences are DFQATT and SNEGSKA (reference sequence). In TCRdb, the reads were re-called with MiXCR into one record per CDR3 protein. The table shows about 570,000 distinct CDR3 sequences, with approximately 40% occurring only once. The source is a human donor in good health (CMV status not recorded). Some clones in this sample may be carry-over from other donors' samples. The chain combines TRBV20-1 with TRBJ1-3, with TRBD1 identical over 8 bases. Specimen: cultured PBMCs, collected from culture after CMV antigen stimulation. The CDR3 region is CSAPGTGRLSGNTIYF. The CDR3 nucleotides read TGCAGTGCCCCCGGGACAGGCCGTCTCTCTGGAAACACCATATATTTT.